This is a list of T cell receptor beta chains from one sample in a study of shared clonotypes between healthy human individuals. Only in-frame clones appear in the TCRdb table, and some are missing; sequencing was by immunoSEQ multiplex PCR. The table lists over a million clones, 70% to 80% of them singletons, with approximately 0.52% in the top ten. Material for sequencing was memory CD4+ T cells from PBMCs. The receptor source for this set is a young man in good health. Some clones in this sample may be carry-over from other donors' samples. CDR3s include the opening cysteine and the closing phenylalanine or tryptophan. The D gene is left open where the match is weak. Size is stated for part of the rows, as once, few or many counts, or as a class when the clone is expanded.

few	TRBD1	TRBV5-4	TRBJ2-6	TGTGCCAGCAGCTTGGCCAGGGGGAACTCTGGGGCCAACGTCCTGACTTTC	CASSLARGNSGANVLTF
NA	TRBD1	TRBV27	TRBJ1-2	TGTGCCAGCAGCTCCTTGACGGACAGGGGAAACTATGGCTACACCTTC	CASSSLTDRGNYGYTF
NA	NA	TRBV16	TRBJ1-5	TGTGCCAGCAGCCAATCTGCCAGGAGTTACAATCAGCCCCAGCATTTT	CASSQSARSYNQPQHF
NA	NA	TRBV7-9	TRBJ1-5	TGTGCCAGCAGCTTAGACTTTCCGCCCCAGCATTTT	CASSLDFPPQHF
NA	TRBD2	TRBV5-1	TRBJ2-7	TGCGCCAGCAGCGTGACCGGGACTAGTACCTACGAGCAGTACTTC	CASSVTGTSTYEQYF
NA	NA	TRBV21-1	TRBJ2-5	TGTGCCAGCAGCAAAGTTTCGCGGAAAAGGGAGACCCAGTACTTC	CASSKVSRKRETQYF
NA	TRBD2	TRBV5-1	TRBJ2-5	TGCGCCAGCAGCAGAAGACTAGCCCAAGAGACCCAGTACTTC	CASSRRLAQETQYF
NA	TRBD1	TRBV7-9	TRBJ2-5	TGTGCCAGCAGCTTAGGGGACAGGGGGAGAATCGAGACCCAGTACTTC	CASSLGDRGRIETQYF
NA	NA	TRBV28	TRBJ2-7	TGTGCCAGCAGTTTCGGTTGGAGCGAGCAGTACTTC	CASSFGWSEQYF
NA	NA	TRBV14	TRBJ2-7	TGTGCCAGCAGCGATAACAGGGTTTTGGGGGAGCAGTACTTC	CASSDNRVLGEQYF
NA	NA	TRBV5-1	TRBJ2-7	TGCGCCAGCAGCTTGGATCGGACCCGGGGGTACGAGCAGTACTTC	CASSLDRTRGYEQYF